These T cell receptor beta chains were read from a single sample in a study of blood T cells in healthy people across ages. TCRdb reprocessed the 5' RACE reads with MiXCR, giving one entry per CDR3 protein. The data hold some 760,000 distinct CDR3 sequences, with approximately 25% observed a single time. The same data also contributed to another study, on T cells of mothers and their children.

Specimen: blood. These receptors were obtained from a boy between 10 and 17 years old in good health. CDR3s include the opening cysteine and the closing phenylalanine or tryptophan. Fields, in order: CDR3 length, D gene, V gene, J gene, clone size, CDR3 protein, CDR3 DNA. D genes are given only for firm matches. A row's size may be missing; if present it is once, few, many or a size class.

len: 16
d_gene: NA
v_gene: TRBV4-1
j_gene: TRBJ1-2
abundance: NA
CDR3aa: CASSQPRQNMNYGYTF
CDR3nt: TGCGCCAGCAGCCAACCCCGACAGAACATGAACTATGGCTACACCTTC

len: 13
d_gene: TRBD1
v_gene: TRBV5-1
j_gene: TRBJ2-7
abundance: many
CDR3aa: CASSPDRVYEQYF
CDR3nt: TGTGCCAGCAGTCCTGACAGGGTCTACGAGCAGTACTTC

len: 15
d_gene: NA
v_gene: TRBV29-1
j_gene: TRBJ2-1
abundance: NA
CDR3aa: CSVEREEGGFNEQFF
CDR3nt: TGCAGCGTTGAACGGGAAGAGGGAGGCTTTAATGAGCAGTTCTTC

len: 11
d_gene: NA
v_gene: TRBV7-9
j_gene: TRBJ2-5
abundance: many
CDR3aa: CASSVKETQYF
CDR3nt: TGTGCCAGCAGCGTAAAAGAGACCCAGTACTTC

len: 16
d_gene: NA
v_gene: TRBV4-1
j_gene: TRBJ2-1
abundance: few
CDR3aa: CASSQEVAGMFGEQFF
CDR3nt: TGCGCCAGCAGCCAAGAAGTGGCCGGGATGTTTGGCGAGCAGTTCTTC

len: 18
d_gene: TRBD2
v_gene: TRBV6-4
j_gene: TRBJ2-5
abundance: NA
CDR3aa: CASSDSSSLRGGMETQYF
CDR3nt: TGTGCCAGCAGTGACTCGAGTTCCCTGCGGGGAGGGATGGAGACCCAGTACTTC

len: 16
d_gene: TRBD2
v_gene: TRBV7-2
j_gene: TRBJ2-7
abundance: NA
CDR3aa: CASSLQSGTLPYEQYF
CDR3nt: TGTGCCAGCAGCTTACAAAGCGGGACTCTACCCTACGAGCAGTACTTC

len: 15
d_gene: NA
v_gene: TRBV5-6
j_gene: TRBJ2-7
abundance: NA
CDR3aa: CASSLEKGGRNEQYF
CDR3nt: TGTGCCAGCAGCTTGGAAAAGGGGGGCCGTAACGAGCAGTACTTC

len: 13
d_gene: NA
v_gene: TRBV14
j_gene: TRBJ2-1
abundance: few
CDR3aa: CASSQESGREQFF
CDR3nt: TGTGCCAGCAGCCAGGAGTCTGGACGAGAGCAGTTCTTC

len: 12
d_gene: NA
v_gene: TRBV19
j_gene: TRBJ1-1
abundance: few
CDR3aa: CASRPPGQKAFF
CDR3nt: TGTGCCAGTCGCCCTCCGGGACAAAAAGCTTTCTTT

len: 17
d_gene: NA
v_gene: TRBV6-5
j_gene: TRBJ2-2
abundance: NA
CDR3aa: CASSYSATTQVTGELFF
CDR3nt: TGTGCCAGCAGTTACTCGGCAACTACTCAGGTGACCGGGGAGCTGTTTTTT

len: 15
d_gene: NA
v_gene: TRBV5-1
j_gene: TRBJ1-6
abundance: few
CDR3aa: CASSLQGPENSPLHF
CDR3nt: TGCGCCAGCAGCTTACAGGGTCCCGAAAATTCACCCCTCCACTTT

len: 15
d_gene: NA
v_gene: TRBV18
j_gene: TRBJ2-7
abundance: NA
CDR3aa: CASSPSRQGGYEQYF
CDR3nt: TGTGCCAGCTCACCTTCCCGACAGGGAGGGTACGAGCAGTACTTC

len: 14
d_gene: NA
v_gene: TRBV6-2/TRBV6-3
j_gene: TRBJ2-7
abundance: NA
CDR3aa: CASSYEGVGREQYF
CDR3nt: TGTGCCAGCAGTTACGAGGGCGTGGGCCGCGAGCAGTACTTC

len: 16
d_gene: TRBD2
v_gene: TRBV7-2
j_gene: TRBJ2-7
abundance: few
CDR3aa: CASSQRGGSFTYEQYF
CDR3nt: TGTGCCAGCAGCCAGAGGGGCGGGAGTTTCACCTACGAGCAGTACTTC

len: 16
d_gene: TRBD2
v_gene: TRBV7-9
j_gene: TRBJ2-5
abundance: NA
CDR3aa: CASSLSRLAGDETQYF
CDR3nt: TGTGCCAGCAGCTTATCTCGATTAGCGGGAGATGAGACCCAGTACTTC

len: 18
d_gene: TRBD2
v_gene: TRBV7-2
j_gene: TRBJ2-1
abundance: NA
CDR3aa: CASSSRGGTPSSYNEQFF
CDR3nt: TGTGCCAGCAGCTCGCGGGGGGGGACACCGAGCTCCTACAATGAGCAGTTCTTC

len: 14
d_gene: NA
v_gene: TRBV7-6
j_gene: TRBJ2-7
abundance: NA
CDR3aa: CASSLGDSHYEQYF
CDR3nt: TGTGCCAGCAGCTTAGGCGACAGCCATTACGAGCAGTACTTC

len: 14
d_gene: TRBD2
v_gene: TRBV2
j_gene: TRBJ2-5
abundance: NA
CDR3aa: CASSASGFSETQYF
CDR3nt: TGTGCCAGCAGTGCTAGCGGTTTCTCAGAGACCCAGTACTTC

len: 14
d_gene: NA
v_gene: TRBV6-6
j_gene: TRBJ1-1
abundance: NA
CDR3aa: CASRGDILNTEAFF
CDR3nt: TGTGCCAGCAGAGGGGACATATTGAACACTGAAGCTTTCTTT

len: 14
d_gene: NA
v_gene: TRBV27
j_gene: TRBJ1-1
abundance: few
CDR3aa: CASSYLETGTEAFF
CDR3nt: TGTGCCAGCAGTTATCTAGAGACGGGGACTGAAGCTTTCTTT

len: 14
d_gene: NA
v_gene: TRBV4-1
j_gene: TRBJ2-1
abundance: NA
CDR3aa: CASSHRTDYNEQFF
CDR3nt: TGCGCCAGCAGCCACCGGACTGATTACAATGAGCAGTTCTTC

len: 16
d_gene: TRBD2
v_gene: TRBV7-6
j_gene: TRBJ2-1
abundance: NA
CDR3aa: CASSQPAGGPHNEQFF
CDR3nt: TGTGCCAGCAGCCAACCGGCGGGAGGGCCTCACAATGAGCAGTTCTTC

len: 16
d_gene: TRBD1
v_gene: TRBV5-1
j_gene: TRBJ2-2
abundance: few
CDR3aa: CASSSGQDGNTGELFF
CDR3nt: TGCGCCAGCAGCTCCGGACAGGACGGGAACACCGGGGAGCTGTTTTTT

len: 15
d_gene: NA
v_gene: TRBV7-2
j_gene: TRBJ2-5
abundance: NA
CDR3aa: CASSTSTRREETQYF
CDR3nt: TGTGCCAGCAGCACGTCGACCCGTCGGGAGGAGACCCAGTACTTC

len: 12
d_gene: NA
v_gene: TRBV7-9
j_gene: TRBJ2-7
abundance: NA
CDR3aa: CASSLSETEQYF
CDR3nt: TGTGCCAGCAGCTTATCAGAAACCGAGCAGTACTTC

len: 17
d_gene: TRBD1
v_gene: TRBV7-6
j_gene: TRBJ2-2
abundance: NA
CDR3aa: CASSLAGDRAYTGELFF
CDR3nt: TGTGCCAGCAGCTTAGCCGGGGACAGGGCATACACCGGGGAGCTGTTTTTT

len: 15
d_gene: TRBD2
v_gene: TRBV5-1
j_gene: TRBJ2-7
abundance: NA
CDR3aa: CASSERGGNIYEQYF
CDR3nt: TGCGCCAGCAGCGAGCGGGGGGGCAACATCTACGAGCAGTACTTC

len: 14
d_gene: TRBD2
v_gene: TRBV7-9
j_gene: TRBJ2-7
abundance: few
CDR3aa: CASSRGLAAYEQYF
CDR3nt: TGTGCCAGCAGCCGTGGACTAGCTGCCTACGAGCAGTACTTC

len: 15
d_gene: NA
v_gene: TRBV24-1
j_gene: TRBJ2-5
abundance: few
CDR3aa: CATSEPGRYQETQYF
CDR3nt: TGTGCCACCAGTGAACCTGGACGGTACCAAGAGACCCAGTACTTC

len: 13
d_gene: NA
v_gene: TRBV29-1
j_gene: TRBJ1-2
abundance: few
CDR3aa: CSVVKSTDYGYTF
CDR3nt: TGCAGCGTTGTTAAGTCGACAGACTATGGCTACACCTTC

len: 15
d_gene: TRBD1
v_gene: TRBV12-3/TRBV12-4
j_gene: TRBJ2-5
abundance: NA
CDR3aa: CASSLGQGSPETQYF
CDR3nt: TGTGCCAGCAGTTTAGGACAGGGAAGCCCGGAGACCCAGTACTTC

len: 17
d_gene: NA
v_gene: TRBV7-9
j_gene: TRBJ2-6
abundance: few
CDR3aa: CASSLHGGRSGADVLTF
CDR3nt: TGTGCCAGCAGCTTACATGGGGGCCGCTCTGGGGCCGACGTCCTGACTTTC

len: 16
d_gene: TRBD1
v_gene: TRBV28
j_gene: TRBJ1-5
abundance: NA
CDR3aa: CASSRGQGAIVQPQHF
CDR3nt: TGTGCCAGCAGTCGTGGACAGGGGGCAATCGTTCAGCCCCAGCATTTT

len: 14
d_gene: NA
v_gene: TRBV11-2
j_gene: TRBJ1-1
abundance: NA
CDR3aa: CASRSRPGDTEAFF
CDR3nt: TGTGCCAGCAGATCAAGGCCGGGAGACACTGAAGCTTTCTTT

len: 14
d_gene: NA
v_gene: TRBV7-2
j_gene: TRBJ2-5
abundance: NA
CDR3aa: CASSLHPGQETQYF
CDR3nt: TGTGCCAGCAGCTTACACCCGGGGCAAGAGACCCAGTACTTC

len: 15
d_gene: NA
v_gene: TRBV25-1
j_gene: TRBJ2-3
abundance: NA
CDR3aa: CASSETRSSGDTQYF
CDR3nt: TGTGCCAGCAGTGAGACTAGGAGTAGCGGAGATACGCAGTATTTT

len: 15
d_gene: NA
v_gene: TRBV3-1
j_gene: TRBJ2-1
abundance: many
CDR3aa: CASSQEGSSYNEQFF
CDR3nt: TGTGCCAGCAGCCAAGAGGGGAGCTCCTACAATGAGCAGTTCTTC

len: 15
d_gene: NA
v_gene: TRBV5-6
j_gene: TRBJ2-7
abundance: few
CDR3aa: CASSPGAGTVGEQYF
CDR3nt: TGTGCCAGCAGCCCGGGGGCAGGAACGGTCGGCGAGCAGTACTTC

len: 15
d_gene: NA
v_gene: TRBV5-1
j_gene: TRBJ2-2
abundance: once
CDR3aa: CASSFPQGNIGELFF
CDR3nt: TGCGCCAGCAGCTTTCCCCAGGGGAACATCGGGGAGCTGTTTTTT

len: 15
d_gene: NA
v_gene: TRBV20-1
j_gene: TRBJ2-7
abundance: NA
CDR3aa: CSARDGFAQTYEQYF
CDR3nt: TGCAGTGCTAGAGATGGGTTTGCTCAGACCTACGAGCAGTACTTC

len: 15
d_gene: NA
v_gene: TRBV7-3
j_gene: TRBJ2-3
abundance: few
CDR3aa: CASSFDRGDTDTQYF
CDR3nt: TGTGCCAGCAGCTTTGATCGGGGGGACACGGATACGCAGTATTTT

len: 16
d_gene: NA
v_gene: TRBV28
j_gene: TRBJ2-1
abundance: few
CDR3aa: CASKSSAPGSYNEQFF
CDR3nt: TGTGCCAGCAAGAGTTCAGCCCCGGGCTCCTACAATGAGCAGTTCTTC

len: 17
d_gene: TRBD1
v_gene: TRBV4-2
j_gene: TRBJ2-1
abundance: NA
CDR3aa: CASSPNRGPKPMIEQFF
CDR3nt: TGTGCCAGCAGTCCGAACAGGGGGCCCAAACCCATGATCGAGCAGTTCTTC

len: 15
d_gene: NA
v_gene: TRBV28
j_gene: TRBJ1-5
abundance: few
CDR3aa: CASRSLEGSNQPQHF
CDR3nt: TGTGCCAGCCGGTCCCTTGAGGGTAGCAATCAGCCCCAGCATTTT

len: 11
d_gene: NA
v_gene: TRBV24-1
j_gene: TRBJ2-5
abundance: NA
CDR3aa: CATSVEETQYF
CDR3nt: TGTGCCACCAGTGTTGAAGAGACCCAGTACTTC

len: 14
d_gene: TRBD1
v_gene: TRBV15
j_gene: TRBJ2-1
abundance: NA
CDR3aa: CATSRDRGAGEQFF
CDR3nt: TGTGCCACCAGCCGAGACAGGGGTGCGGGTGAGCAGTTCTTC

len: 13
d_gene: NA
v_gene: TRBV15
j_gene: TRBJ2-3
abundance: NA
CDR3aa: CATSTHRADTQYF
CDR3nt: TGTGCCACCAGCACCCACAGGGCTGATACGCAGTATTTT

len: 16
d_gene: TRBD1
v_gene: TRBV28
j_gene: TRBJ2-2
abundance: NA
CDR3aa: CASSLMGQAATGELFF
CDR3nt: TGTGCCAGCAGTTTGATGGGACAGGCGGCGACCGGGGAGCTGTTTTTT

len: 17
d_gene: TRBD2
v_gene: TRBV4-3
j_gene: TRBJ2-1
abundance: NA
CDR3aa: CASSPWASGGAYNEQFF
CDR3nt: TGCGCCAGCAGCCCCTGGGCTAGCGGGGGGGCGTACAATGAGCAGTTCTTC

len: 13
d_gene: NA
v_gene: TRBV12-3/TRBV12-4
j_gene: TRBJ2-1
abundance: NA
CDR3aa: CASRDASVSRLFF
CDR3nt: TGTGCCAGCAGGGATGCCTCCGTCTCCCGATTGTTCTTC

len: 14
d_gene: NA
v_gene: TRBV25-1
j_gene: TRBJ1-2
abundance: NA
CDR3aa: CASTTGGTNYSYTF
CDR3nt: TGTGCCAGCACAACAGGAGGAACTAACTATAGCTACACCTTC

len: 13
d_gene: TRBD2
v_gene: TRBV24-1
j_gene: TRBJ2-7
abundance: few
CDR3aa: CASWGGTTYEQYF
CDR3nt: TGTGCCTCCTGGGGCGGGACTACCTACGAGCAGTACTTC

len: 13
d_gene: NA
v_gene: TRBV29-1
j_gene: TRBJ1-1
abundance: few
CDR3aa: CSVSGRMNTEAFF
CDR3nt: TGCAGCGTCTCAGGACGTATGAACACTGAAGCTTTCTTT

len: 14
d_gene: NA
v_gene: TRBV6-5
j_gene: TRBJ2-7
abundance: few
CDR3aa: CASSYDPGPLEQYF
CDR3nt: TGTGCCAGCAGTTACGATCCGGGACCTCTGGAGCAGTACTTC

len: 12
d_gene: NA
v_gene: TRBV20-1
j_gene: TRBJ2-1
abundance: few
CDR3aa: CSARDGGNEQFF
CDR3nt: TGCAGTGCTCGGGACGGCGGGAATGAGCAGTTCTTC

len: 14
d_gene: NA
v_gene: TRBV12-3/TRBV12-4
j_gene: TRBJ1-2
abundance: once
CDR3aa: CASSLDRDGYGYTF
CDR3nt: TGTGCCAGCAGTTTAGATAGGGACGGCTATGGCTACACCTTC